This T cell receptor beta chain appears in the sequencing data of a study of blood T cell repertoires in COVID-19. Study at large: The United States, Italy and Spain were the sources of the acute and convalescent COVID-19 samples. Sources were T cells, B-cell-depleted T cells, or PBMCs; the material itself was cDNA or gDNA.

As originally analysed: The assay estimated nucleated cells by amplifying reference gene primers. TCRdb's copy holds only in-frame clones and misses some; the assay was immunoSEQ multiplex PCR. V and J calls and clone size are given by that table; D and trimming were obtained from the DNA. The sample holds around 94,000 clones; about 90% are singletons and the top ten take over 2%. The CDR3 consists of 13 residues. Germline lookup yields CDR1 SNHLY and CDR2 FYNNEI. The V gene end was trimmed by 7 bases and the J gene end by 5 bases; junction bases not matched to a gene: 8. The receptor was derived from a man over 45 with active COVID-19. The gene calls are TRBV2 and TRBJ2-7, with 7 bases matching TRBD1. The sequenced sample consisted of peripheral blood. CDR3: CASMWETGNEQYF. The CDR3 region has the DNA TGTGCCAGCATGTGGGAGACAGGGAACGAGCAGTACTTC.